The 18 T cell receptor beta chains reported below all come from one sample, sequenced in a study of T cell responses to AZD1222 COVID-19 vaccine. The method was immunoSEQ multiplex PCR; TCRdb's version includes in-frame clones alone and lacks a portion of them. The profile covers about 100,000 clones, with around 90% appearing a single time and about 6.8% taken by the ten largest. The sample here was peripheral blood, taken 28 days after the second AZD1222 dose. All receptors come from an adult who received the AZD1222 COVID-19 vaccine.

The rearrangement uses TRBV5-1 and TRBJ2-1, with 7 bases matching TRBD1. Germline-derived CDR1 and CDR2 are SGHRS and YFSETQ. V trimming: 4 bases; J trimming: 3 bases; junction bases outside the gene matches: 7. The CDR3 covers 15 residues. The chain's CDR3 is CASSLLRTGYNEQFF. The DNA of the CDR3 is TGCGCCAGCAGCCTACTCCGGACAGGCTACAATGAGCAGTTCTTC.

The rearrangement links TRBV3-1 (or the pseudogene TRBV3-2) to TRBJ1-2; 7 positions agree with TRBD1. The CDR3 spans 12 residues. V lost 1 base, J lost 10 bases, and 3 bases stayed unmatched. Germline loops: CDR1 LGHDT, CDR2 YNNKEL (reference sequence). CDR3 DNA sequence: TGTGCCAGCAGCCAAGTACAGGGGAACTACACCTTC. It is translated as CASSQVQGNYTF.

This chain joins TRBV30 and TRBJ1-5, with D perhaps matching TRBD1 (6 bases). This CDR3 is built from 13 residues. Trimming shortened V by 4 bases and J by 0 bases, and 7 bases separated the two germline ends. CDR1 and CDR2 (germline): GTSNPN, SVGIG (reference sequence). CDR3 sequence (DNA): TGTGCCTGGACACAGGGTAGCAATCAGCCCCAGCATTTT. As protein: CAWTQGSNQPQHF.

This sequence joins TRBV19 and TRBJ2-3; D may match TRBD1 or TRBD2 (5 bases each). The CDR3 runs to 14 residues. Trimming shortened V by 8 bases and J by 4 bases, and 16 bases separated the two germline ends. Germline loops: CDR1 LNHDA, CDR2 SQIVND (reference sequence). The CDR3 DNA follows: TGTGCCAGTGCATCGGGACCCTTGGCAGATACGCAGTATTTT. It codes for CASASGPLADTQYF.

The chain joins TRBV19 to TRBJ1-5; unclear D gene. The CDR3 sequence is 14 residues long. Germline V CDR1 and CDR2: LNHDA, SQIVND (reference sequence). Trimming left V 5 bases short and J 1 base short, with 9 bases between. The CDR3 region has the DNA TGTGCCAGTAGTTTGGGGTTAAGCAATCAGCCCCAGCATTTT. Translated: CASSLGLSNQPQHF.

V is TRBV10-2 and J is TRBJ1-4; 9 bases fit TRBD1. Germline values: CDR1 WSHSY, CDR2 SAAADI. The CDR3 runs to 15 residues. The V segment lost 0 bases and the J segment 9 bases; nucleotides outside the gene matches: 5. In DNA, the CDR3 is TGCGCCAGCAGTGAGTCGGGGACAGGGAGTAAAAAACTGTTTTTT. Amino acids: CASSESGTGSKKLFF.

Regarding this clone: This sample also contains other DNA sequences that code for the same CDR3. The chain employs TRBV18 and TRBJ1-1; tentatively, D is TRBD1 (5 bases). Germline loops: CDR1 KGHSH, CDR2 LQKENI. Trimming stripped 3 bases from V and 0 bases from J, with 8 bases between. The CDR3 has 14 residues. The CDR3 here is CASSPSGLNTEAFF. The DNA for the CDR3 is TGTGCCAGCTCACCGTCAGGGTTGAACACTGAAGCTTTCTTT.

This chain joins TRBV19 and TRBJ2-7; D not certain. The germline V gene encodes CDR1 LNHDA and CDR2 SQIVND (reference sequence). The CDR3 extends over 11 amino acids. V was shortened by 5 bases and J by 3 bases, with 5 bases between the two germline ends. CDR3 sequence: CASSDVYEQYF. The CDR3 nucleotides are TGTGCCAGTAGTGACGTCTACGAGCAGTACTTC.

The V gene is TRBV30, the J gene TRBJ2-7, with a tentative D call TRBD2 (5 bases). Trimming pared 5 bases from V and 10 bases from J, leaving 12 bases between. The CDR3 totals 10 residues. CDR1 and CDR2 (germline): GTSNPN, SVGIG (reference sequence). The CDR3 spells CAWLGSIQYF. Here the CDR3 DNA reads TGTGCCTGGTTGGGGAGCATCCAGTACTTC. Looking up the rest from reference TRBV30 and TRBJ2-7 gives the full variable domain: SQTIHQWPATLVQPVGSPLSLECTVEGTSNPNLYWYRQAAGRGLQLLFYSVGIGQISSEVPQNLSASRPQDRQFILSSKKLLLSDSGFYLCAWLGSIQYFGPGTRLTVT.

The chain couples TRBV3-1 (or the pseudogene TRBV3-2) to TRBJ1-4; no clear D gene. Germline V CDR1 and CDR2: LGHDT, YNNKEL (reference sequence). The CDR3 runs to 14 residues. V was cut by 1 base and J by 8 bases, with 11 bases left in between. The CDR3 coding sequence is TGTGCCAGCAGCCAAGGATGGGTGGGGGAAAAACTGTTTTTT. Its protein is CASSQGWVGEKLFF.

The chain is built from TRBV12-2 and TRBJ1-1; the tabulated D call, TRBD1, remains unverified against the DNA. TRBV12-2 is a documented pseudogene. CDR3 length equals 20 residues. CDR3 sequence: CASRLGMAGVKASGNTEAFF. In DNA form, the CDR3 reads TGTGCAAGTCGCTTAGGGATGGCAGGGGTAAAGGCTTCGGGGAACACTGAAGCTTTCTTT.

This CDR3 reads CASSAQGMNTEAFF. In DNA form, the CDR3 reads TGTGCCAGTAGTGCACAGGGGATGAACACTGAAGCTTTCTTT. The genes are TRBV19 and TRBJ1-1; 7 bases are a match to TRBD1. Germline loops: CDR1 LNHDA, CDR2 SQIVND (reference sequence). The CDR3 has 14 amino acids. V was clipped by 5 bases and J by 0 bases; unmatched bases: 3.

This sequence joins TRBV9 and TRBJ2-7; no firm D call. CDR3 length: 13 amino acids. The V end was cut by 0 bases, the J end by 4 bases, with 8 bases between. Germline loops: CDR1 SGDLS, CDR2 YYNGEE. CDR3 amino acids: CASSVGVRYEQYF. The DNA of the CDR3 is TGTGCCAGCAGCGTAGGTGTCCGATACGAGCAGTACTTC.

The chain employs TRBV15 and TRBJ1-1; D is uncertain. Germline V gives CDR1 LNHNV, CDR2 YYDKDF (reference sequence). CDR3 length: 13 amino acids. With 1 base removed from V and 5 bases from J, the gap between germline ends came to 8 bases. The CDR3 loop is CATSRVLGTEAFF. The CDR3 DNA reads TGTGCCACCAGCAGAGTACTGGGGACTGAAGCTTTCTTT.

This chain joins TRBV4-1 and TRBJ2-7, with TRBD1 matching over 9 bases. The CDR3 spans 18 residues. Germline trimming cut 1 base from V and 0 bases from J; bases unmatched to any gene: 10. CDR1 and CDR2 from the germline V gene are MGHRA and YSYEKL. CDR3 sequence (DNA): TGCGCCAGCAGCCAAGTCCCCCGAGGGACAGGGAGCTCCTACGAGCAGTACTTC. It codes for CASSQVPRGTGSSYEQYF.

The chain combines TRBV29-1 with TRBJ1-4; maybe TRBD1 (5 bases). Trimming took 6 bases from V and 0 from J, leaving 20 bases between them. The CDR3 has 17 amino acids. Per germline, CDR1 SQVTM and CDR2 ANQGSEA. CDR3 in amino acids: CSVPSRGGPATNEKLFF. Written as DNA, the CDR3 is TGCAGCGTGCCTTCTCGGGGGGGTCCCGCAACTAATGAAAAACTGTTTTTT.

J is TRBJ1-5 and V is TRBV4-1; maybe TRBD1 (6 bases). The V end lost 2 bases, the J end lost 5 bases, and 10 bases lay between the germline ends. The germline V gene encodes CDR1 MGHRA and CDR2 YSYEKL. The CDR3 contains 14 residues. The DNA for the CDR3 is TGCGCCAGCAGCCAAATAAAGGGGGATCAGCCCCAGCATTTT. It yields the protein CASSQIKGDQPQHF.

V gene TRBV5-1 combines with J gene TRBJ2-1; 7 bases align to TRBD2. Losses at the gene ends were 7 bases for V and 7 bases for J; bases not matched to a gene: 8. CDR1 and CDR2 (germline): SGHRS, YFSETQ. The CDR3 contains 13 residues. CDR3 in amino acids: CASLAVLGNEQFF. The CDR3 nucleotides are TGCGCCAGCCTAGCGGTTTTAGGGAATGAGCAGTTCTTC.